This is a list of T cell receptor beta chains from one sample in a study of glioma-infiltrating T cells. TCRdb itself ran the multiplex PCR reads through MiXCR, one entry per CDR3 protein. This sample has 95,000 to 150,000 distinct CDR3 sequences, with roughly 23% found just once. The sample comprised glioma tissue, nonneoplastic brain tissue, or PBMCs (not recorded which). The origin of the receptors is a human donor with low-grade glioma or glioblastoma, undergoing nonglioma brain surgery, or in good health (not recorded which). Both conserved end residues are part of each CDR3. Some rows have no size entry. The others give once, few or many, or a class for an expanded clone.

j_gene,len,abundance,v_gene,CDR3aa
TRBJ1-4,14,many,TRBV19,CASSIPGTAEKLFF
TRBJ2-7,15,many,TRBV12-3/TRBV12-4,CASSRMGRFPYEQYF
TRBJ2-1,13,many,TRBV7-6,CASSLGIRNEQFF
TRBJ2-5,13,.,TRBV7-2,CAGSFPSPETQYF
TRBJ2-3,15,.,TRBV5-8,CASSRLVRGADTQYF
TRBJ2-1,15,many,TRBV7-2,CASSERVSSYNEQFF
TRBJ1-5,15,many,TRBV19,CASSMRVGINQPQHF
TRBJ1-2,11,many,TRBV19,CASFGTSGYTF
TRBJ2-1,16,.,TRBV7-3,CASSFWGGGSYNEQFF
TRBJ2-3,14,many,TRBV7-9,CASSLGFTTDTQYF
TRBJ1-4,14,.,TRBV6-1,CASSEVLGREKLSF
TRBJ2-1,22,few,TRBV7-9,CASSYHGTGTSGKYISYNEQFF
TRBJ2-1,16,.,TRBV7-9,CASSSIRTSRNNEQFF
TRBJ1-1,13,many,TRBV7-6,CASNSSIETEAFF
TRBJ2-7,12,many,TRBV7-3,CASRTSGYEQYF
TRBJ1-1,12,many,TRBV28,CASSTTRTEAFF
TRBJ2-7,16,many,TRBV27,CASSIVGTARSYEQYF
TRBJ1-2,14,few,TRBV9,CASSRRWVNYGYTF
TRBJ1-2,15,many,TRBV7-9,CASSSNWRIEDGYTF
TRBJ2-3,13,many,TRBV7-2,CASSLGPSDTQYF